This record concerns one T cell receptor (beta chain) sequence. What it binds is unknown. Germline lookup yields CDR1 MNHNY and CDR2 SVGAGI (reference sequence). The V segment lost 2 bases and the J segment 1 base; nucleotides outside the gene matches: 7. CDR3 length: 17 residues. This sample is drawn from a study of blood T cells in healthy people across ages. Broader study findings: When set beside aged donors, long-lived donors presented more naive CD4+ cells and higher diversity.

Primed by a sample-barcoded 5' primer and a J-beta primer mix, a second PCR proceeded for about 7 to 11 cycles. TCRdb re-derived calls from the 5' RACE reads in MiXCR, one entry per CDR3 protein. Of roughly 1,500,000 distinct CDR3 sequences listed, about 32% are singletons. Isolated per sample were at least 7 million PBMCs. There were at least 5 micrograms of total RNA extracted from every sample. This clonotype was obtained from a woman in her twenties or thirties in good health. Input material: blood. The chain couples TRBV6-6 to TRBJ1-1, with 10 bases aligning to TRBD1. CDR3 residues: CASSYKTGGIGNTEAFF. CDR3 nucleotides: TGTGCCAGCAGTTACAAGACAGGGGGCATAGGGAACACTGAAGCTTTCTTT.